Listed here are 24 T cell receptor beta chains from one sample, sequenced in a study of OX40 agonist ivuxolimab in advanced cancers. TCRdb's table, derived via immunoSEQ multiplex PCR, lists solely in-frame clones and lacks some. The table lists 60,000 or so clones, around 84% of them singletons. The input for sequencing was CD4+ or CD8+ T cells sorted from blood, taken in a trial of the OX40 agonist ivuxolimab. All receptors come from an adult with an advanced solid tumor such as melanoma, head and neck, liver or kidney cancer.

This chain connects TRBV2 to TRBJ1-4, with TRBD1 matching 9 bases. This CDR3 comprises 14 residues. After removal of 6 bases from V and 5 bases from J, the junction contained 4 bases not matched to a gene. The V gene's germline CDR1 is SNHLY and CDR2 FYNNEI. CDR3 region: CASSRDRENEKLFF. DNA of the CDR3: TGTGCCAGCAGCAGGGACAGGGAAAATGAAAAACTGTTTTTT.

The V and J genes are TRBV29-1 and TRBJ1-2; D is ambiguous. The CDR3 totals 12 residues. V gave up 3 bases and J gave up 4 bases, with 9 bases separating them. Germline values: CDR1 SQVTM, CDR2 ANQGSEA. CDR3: CSVDYLSYGYTF. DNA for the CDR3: TGCAGCGTTGACTACCTCTCCTATGGCTACACCTTC.

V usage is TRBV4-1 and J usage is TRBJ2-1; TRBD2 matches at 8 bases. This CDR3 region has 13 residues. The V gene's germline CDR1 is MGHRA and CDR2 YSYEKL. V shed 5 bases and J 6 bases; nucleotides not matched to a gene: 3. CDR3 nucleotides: TGCGCCAGCAGCAGGCTAGCGGGCAATGAGCAGTTCTTC. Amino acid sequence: CASSRLAGNEQFF.

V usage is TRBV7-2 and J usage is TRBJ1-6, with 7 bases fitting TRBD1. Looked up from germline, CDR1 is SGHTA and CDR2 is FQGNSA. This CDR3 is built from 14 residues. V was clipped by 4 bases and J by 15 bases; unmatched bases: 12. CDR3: CASSSPFGQALLHF. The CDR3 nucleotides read TGTGCCAGCAGCTCCCCCTTCGGACAGGCGCTCCTCCACTTT.

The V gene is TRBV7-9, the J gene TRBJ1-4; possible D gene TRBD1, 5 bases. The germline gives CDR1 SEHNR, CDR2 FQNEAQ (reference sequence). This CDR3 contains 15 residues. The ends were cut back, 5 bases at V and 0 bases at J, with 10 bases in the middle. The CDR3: CASSEWGPTNEKLFF. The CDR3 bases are TGTGCCAGCAGCGAGTGGGGACCAACTAATGAAAAACTGTTTTTT.

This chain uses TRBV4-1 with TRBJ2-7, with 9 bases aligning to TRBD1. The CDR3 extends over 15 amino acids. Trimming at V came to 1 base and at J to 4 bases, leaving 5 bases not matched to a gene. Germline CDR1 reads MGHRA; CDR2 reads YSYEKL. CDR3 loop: CASSQVGQGRYEQYF. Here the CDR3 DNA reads TGCGCCAGCAGCCAAGTCGGACAGGGGAGGTACGAGCAGTACTTC.

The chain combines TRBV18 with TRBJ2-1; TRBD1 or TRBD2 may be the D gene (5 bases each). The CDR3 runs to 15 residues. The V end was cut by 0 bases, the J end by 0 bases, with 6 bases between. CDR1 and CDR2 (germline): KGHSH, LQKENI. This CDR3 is CASSPPGDSYNEQFF. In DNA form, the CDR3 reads TGTGCCAGCTCACCACCGGGGGACTCCTACAATGAGCAGTTCTTC.

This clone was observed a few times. CDR3: CASSAPYSYEQYF. The CDR3 bases are TGTGCCAGCAGCGCCCCTTACTCCTACGAGCAGTACTTC. This sequence joins TRBV13 and TRBJ2-7; D uncertain. Trimming took 5 bases from V and 0 from J, leaving 8 bases between them. The CDR3 is 13 residues long. Germline V gene sequence: CDR1 PRHDT, CDR2 FYEKMQ (reference sequence).

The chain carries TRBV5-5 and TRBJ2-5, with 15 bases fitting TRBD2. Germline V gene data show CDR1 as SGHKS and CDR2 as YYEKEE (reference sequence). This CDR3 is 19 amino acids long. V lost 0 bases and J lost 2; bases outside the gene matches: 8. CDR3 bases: TGTGCCAGCAGCTTGGCCCCCGGACTAGCGGGGGGGCCACAAGAGACCCAGTACTTC. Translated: CASSLAPGLAGGPQETQYF. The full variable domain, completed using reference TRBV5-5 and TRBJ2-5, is DAGVTQSPTHLIKTRGQQVTLRCSPISGHKSVSWYQQVLGQGPQFIFQYYEKEERGRGNFPDRFSARQFPNYSSELNVNALLLGDSALYLCASSLAPGLAGGPQETQYFGPGTRLLVL.

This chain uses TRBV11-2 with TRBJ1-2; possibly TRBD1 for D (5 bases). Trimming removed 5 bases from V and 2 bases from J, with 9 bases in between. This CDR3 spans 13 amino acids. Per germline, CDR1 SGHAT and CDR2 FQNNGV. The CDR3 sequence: CASSEGANYGYTF. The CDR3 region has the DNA TGTGCCAGCAGCGAAGGGGCCAACTATGGCTACACCTTC.

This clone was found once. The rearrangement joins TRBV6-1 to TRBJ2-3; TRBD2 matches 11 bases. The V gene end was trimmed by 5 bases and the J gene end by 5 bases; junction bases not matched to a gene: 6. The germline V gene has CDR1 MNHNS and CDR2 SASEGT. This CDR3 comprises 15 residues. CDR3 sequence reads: CASSFSGGGGDTQYF. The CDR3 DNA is TGTGCCAGCAGTTTTAGCGGGGGGGGAGGAGATACGCAGTATTTT.

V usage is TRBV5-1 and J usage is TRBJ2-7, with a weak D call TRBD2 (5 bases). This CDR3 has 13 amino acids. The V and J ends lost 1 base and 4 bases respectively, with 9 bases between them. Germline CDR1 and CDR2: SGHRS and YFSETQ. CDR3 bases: TGCGCCAGCAGCTTGTGGGGAGTATACGAGCAGTACTTC. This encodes CASSLWGVYEQYF.

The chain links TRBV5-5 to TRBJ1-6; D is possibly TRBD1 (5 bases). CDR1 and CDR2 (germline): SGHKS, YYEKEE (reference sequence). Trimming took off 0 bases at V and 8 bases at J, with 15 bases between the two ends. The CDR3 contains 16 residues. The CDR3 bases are TGTGCCAGCAGCTTGGTTGATAGGGGTCGGGATTCACCCCTCCACTTT. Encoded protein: CASSLVDRGRDSPLHF.

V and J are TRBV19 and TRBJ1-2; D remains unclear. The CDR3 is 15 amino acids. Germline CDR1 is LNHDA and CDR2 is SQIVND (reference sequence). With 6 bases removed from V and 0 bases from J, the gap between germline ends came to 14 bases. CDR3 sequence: CASRPTGRANYGYTF. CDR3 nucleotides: TGTGCCAGTAGGCCAACGGGCAGAGCTAACTATGGCTACACCTTC.

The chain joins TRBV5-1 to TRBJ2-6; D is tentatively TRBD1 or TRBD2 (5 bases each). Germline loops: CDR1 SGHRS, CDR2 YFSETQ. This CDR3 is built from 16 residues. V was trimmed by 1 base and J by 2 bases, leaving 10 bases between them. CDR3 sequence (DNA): TGCGCCAGCAGCTTGTTGAGGGGCGCTGGGGCCAACGTCCTGACTTTC. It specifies CASSLLRGAGANVLTF.

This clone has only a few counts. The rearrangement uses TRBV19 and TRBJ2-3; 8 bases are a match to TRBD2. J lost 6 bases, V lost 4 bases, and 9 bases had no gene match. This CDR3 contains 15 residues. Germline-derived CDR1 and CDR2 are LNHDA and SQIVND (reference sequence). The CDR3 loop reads CASSTERGHPDTQYF. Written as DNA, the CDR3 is TGTGCCAGTAGTACTGAGCGGGGGCACCCCGATACGCAGTATTTT.

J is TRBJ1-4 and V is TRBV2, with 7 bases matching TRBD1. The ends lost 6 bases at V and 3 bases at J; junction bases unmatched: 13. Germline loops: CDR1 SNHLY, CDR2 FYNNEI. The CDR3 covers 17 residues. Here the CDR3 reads CASRKTTGRGANEKLFF. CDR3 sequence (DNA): TGTGCCAGCAGGAAGACGACAGGGCGGGGGGCTAATGAAAAACTGTTTTTT.

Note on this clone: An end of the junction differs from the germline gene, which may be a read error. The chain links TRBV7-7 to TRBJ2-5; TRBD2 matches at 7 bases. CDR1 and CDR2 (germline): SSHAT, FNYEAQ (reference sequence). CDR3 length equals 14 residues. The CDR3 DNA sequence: TGTGCTAGCAGCTTAGCGGGCTACCAAGAGACCCAGTACTTC. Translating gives CASSLAGYQETQYF.

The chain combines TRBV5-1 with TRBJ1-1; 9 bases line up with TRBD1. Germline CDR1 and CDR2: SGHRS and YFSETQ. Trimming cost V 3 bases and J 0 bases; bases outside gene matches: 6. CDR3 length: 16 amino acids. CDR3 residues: CASSSGQGLMNTEAFF. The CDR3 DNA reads TGCGCCAGCAGCTCCGGACAGGGGCTAATGAACACTGAAGCTTTCTTT.

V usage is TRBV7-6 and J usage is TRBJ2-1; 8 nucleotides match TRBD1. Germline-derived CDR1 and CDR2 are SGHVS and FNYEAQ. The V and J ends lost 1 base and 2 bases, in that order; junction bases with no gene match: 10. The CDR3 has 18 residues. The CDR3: CASSLEGGRQGPYNEQFF. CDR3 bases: TGTGCCAGCAGCTTAGAGGGTGGGAGACAGGGGCCCTACAATGAGCAGTTCTTC.

The CDR3, as DNA: TGTGCCAGCATTAAATCAGGGGGCTATAATTCACCCCTCCACTTT. This codes for CASIKSGGYNSPLHF. The chain is built from TRBV2 and TRBJ1-6; 7 nucleotides agree with TRBD1. The germline V gene has CDR1 SNHLY and CDR2 FYNNEI. Trimming cost V 7 bases and J 3 bases; bases outside gene matches: 6. The CDR3 is 15 amino acids.

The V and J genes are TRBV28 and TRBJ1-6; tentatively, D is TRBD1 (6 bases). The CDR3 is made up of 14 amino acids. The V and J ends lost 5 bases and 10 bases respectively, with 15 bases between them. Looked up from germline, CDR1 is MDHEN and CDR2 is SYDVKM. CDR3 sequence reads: CASSPRTAGSPLHF. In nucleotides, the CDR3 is TGTGCCAGCAGTCCGCGGACAGCGGGATCACCCCTCCACTTT.

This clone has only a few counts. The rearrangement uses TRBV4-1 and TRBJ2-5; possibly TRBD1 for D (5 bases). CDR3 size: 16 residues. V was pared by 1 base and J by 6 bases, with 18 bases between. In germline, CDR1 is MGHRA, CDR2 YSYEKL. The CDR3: CASSQAPEAGFQTQYF. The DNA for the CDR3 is TGCGCCAGCAGCCAAGCCCCAGAGGCAGGGTTCCAGACCCAGTACTTC.

The CDR3 region has the DNA TGTGCCAGCAGCCTCAGTTCGGCGAGGAACACTGAAGCTTTCTTT. Translation: CASSLSSARNTEAFF. The chain carries TRBV7-9 and TRBJ1-1; D remains unclear. Deletions cut 5 bases from V and 1 base from J, with 14 bases between. In germline, CDR1 is SEHNR, CDR2 FQNEAQ (reference sequence). The CDR3 contains 15 residues. The whole variable domain, remainder taken from reference TRBV7-9 and TRBJ1-1, is DTGVSQNPRHKITKRGQNVTFRCDPISEHNRLYWYRQTLGQGPEFLTYFQNEAQLEKSRLLSDRFSAERPKGSFSTLEIQRTEQGDSAMYLCASSLSSARNTEAFFGQGTRLTVV.